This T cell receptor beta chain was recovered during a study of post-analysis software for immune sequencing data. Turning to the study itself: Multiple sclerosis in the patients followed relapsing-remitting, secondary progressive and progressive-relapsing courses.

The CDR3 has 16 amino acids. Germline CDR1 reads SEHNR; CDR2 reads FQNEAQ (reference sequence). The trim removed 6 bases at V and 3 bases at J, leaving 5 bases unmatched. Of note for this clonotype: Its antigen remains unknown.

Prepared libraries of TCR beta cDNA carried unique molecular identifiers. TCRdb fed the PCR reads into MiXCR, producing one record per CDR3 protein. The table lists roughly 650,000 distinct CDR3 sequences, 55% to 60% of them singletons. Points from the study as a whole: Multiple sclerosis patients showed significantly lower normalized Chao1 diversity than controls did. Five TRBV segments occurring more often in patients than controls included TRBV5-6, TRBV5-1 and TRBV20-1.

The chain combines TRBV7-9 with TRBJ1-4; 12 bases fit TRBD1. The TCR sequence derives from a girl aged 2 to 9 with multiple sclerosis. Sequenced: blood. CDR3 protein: CASSPGQGASNEKLFF. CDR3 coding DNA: TGTGCCAGCAGTCCGGGACAGGGGGCGTCTAATGAAAAACTGTTTTTT.